This T cell receptor beta chain was recorded in a study of Tregs in tolerant kidney transplant recipients. Findings and limits, study-wide: Donor-specific Treg expansion exceeded global Treg expansion in tolerant patients, suggesting antigen drive.

Details on this clone: The antigen is unknown. The read gets to within 3 residues of the CDR3 end, and the germline J gene fills in the rest.

Clones were sequenced by immunoSEQ multiplex PCR, and TCRdb holds only the in-frame ones, with some missing. The sample has about 30,000 clones; the top ten hold approximately 14%. The CDR3 consists of 15 residues. Germline CDR1 and CDR2: LNHDA and SQIVND (reference sequence). V shed 4 bases, J shed 2 bases, and the junction held 8 bases outside the gene matches. The chain employs TRBV19 and TRBJ2-7; the match to TRBD2 covers 7 bases. Here the sequenced sample was CD8+ T cells from blood, taken before the transplant. The clonotype comes from a human donor who received a combined kidney and bone marrow transplant. The DNA read from the CDR3 is TGTGCCAGTAGTACATCTCCGGGGGGACCCTACGAG. Its protein product is CASSTSPGGPYE. The whole CDR3 reads CASSTSPGGPYEQYF. The complete variable domain, with remaining parts taken from reference TRBV19 and TRBJ2-7, reads DGGITQSPKYLFRKEGQNVTLSCEQNLNHDAMYWYRQDPGQGLRLIYYSQIVNDFQKGDIAEGYSVSREKKESFPLTVTSAQKNPTAFYLCASSTSPGGPYEQYFGPGTRLTVT.